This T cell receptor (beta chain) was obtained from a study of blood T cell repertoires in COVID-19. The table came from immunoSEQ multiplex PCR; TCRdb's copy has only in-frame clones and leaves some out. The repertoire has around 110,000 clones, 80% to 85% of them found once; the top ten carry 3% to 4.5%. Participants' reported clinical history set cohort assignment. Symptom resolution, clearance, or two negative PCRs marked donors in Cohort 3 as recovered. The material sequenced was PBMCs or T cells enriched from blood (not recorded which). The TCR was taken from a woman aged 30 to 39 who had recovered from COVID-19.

CDR3 loop: CASSLVSGLTPQGQFF. CDR3 nucleotides: TGTGCCAGCAGCTTGGTGAGCGGGTTGACACCCCAGGGTCAGTTCTTC. The V call is TRBV5-4, the J call TRBJ2-1; TRBD2 is a possible D gene (6 bases). The CDR3 sequence is 16 residues long. CDR1 and CDR2 from the germline V gene are SGHNT and YYREEE (reference sequence). Trimming left V 0 bases short and J 13 bases short, with 23 bases between. Full variable domain (remainder filled in from reference TRBV5-4 and TRBJ2-1): ETGVTQSPTHLIKTRGQQVTLRCSSQSGHNTVSWYQQALGQGPQFIFQYYREEENGRGNFPPRFSGLQFPNYSSELNVNALELDDSALYLCASSLVSGLTPQGQFFGPGTRLTVL.